These 17 T cell receptor beta chains were all obtained from the same sample, sequenced in a study of tumor and adjacent non-tumor tissue in lung cancer. This sample's RNA came from whole unsorted tissue. A modified ARM-PCR protocol with three rounds of nested PCR amplified TCRbeta. In TCRdb, the multiplex PCR reads were re-called with MiXCR into one record per CDR3 protein. The profile shows about 85,000 distinct CDR3 sequences, around two thirds of them singletons. Sequencing used lung tumor tissue. The receptors were sampled from a man aged 70 or older with non-small cell lung cancer.

Notes on this clonotype: One end of the junction fails to match germline, which may point to a read error. The CDR3 DNA reads TGTACCAGCAGTGGAGGAGTAGGTGTCCATGAGCAGTTCTTC. Translating gives CTSSGGVGVHEQFF. V gene TRBV6-1 combines with J gene TRBJ2-1, with TRBD2 as a possible D gene (5 bases). The CDR3 runs to 14 residues. Germline lookup yields CDR1 MNHNS and CDR2 SASEGT.

This clonotype was counted a few times. This may arise from a read error, as a much more abundant clone is one base away. V is TRBV6-5 and J is TRBJ2-5; D tentatively fits TRBD1 or TRBD2 (5 bases each). Germline V gives CDR1 MNHEY, CDR2 SVGAGI. The CDR3 loop spans 13 amino acids. V lost 0 bases and J 13 bases, leaving 15 bases between the germline ends. The CDR3 nucleotides are TGTGCCAGCAGTTACTCCCCCCGAGGGGCCCGGTACTTC. Encoded protein: CASSYSPRGARYF.

This clonotype was seen many times. This chain joins TRBV10-3 and TRBJ2-1; perhaps D is TRBD1 or TRBD2 (5 bases each). Looked up from germline, CDR1 is ENHRY and CDR2 is SYGVKD. The CDR3 is made up of 13 amino acids. V was trimmed by 10 bases and J by 7 bases, leaving 17 bases between them. The CDR3 DNA is TGTGCCACCTGGGGCGGAGGAATGAATGAGCAGTTCTTC. Translation gives CATWGGGMNEQFF.

The rearrangement links TRBV11-2 to TRBJ2-2; maybe TRBD1 (5 bases). The CDR3 is made up of 17 amino acids. The V gene's germline CDR1 is SGHAT and CDR2 FQNNGV. V was pared by 5 bases and J by 4 bases, with 20 bases between. In DNA form, the CDR3 reads TGTGCCAGCAGCCCTTCGGGTCAGGGTATGAGCACCGGGGAGCTGTTTTTT. As protein: CASSPSGQGMSTGELFF.

This clonotype came up once. One end of the junction is discordant with germline, which a read error may explain. This chain connects TRBV5-6 to TRBJ1-1, with 11 bases identical to TRBD1. Germline CDR1 and CDR2: SGHDT and YYEEEE. The CDR3 runs 16 residues. The CDR3 nucleotides are TGTGTCAGCAGCTTATTCGGGACAGGGGGGTACACTGAAGCTCTCTTT. The encoded protein is CVSSLFGTGGYTEALF.

A note on this clonotype: A much larger clone differs by one base, so this may be a read error. The J gene is TRBJ2-7, the V gene TRBV29-1, with 9 bases fitting TRBD1. CDR1 is SQVTM, CDR2 ANQGSEA, per germline. The CDR3 spans 13 residues. V lost 5 bases and J lost 4; bases outside the gene matches: 6. The CDR3 coding sequence is TGCAGCGTTAATGGACAGGGGAAGTACGAGCAGTACTTC. This sequence encodes CSVNGQGKYEQYF.

A single count supports this clonotype. This rearrangement joins TRBV11-3 to TRBJ1-3, with 7 nucleotides matching TRBD1. V gave up 4 bases and J gave up 2 bases; unmatched junction bases: 2. The V gene's germline CDR1 is SGHNT and CDR2 YENEEA. CDR3 length: 14 amino acids. The CDR3 DNA reads TGTGCCAGCAGCTCGACAGGGACTGGAAACACCATATATTTT. Protein product: CASSSTGTGNTIYF. Full variable domain (rest looked up from reference TRBV11-3 and TRBJ1-3): EAGVVQSPRYKIIEKKQPVAFWCNPISGHNTLYWYLQNLGQGPELLIRYENEEAVDDSQLPKDRFSAERLKGVDSTLKIQPAELGDSAVYLCASSSTGTGNTIYFGEGSWLTVV.

The gene calls are TRBV11-2 and TRBJ2-7, with D uncertain. Trimming stripped 9 bases from V and 0 bases from J, with 15 bases between. Germline V CDR1 and CDR2: SGHAT, FQNNGV. The CDR3 length is 14 residues. The CDR3 DNA reads TGTGCCAGTATCTTAGAAGAGAGCTCCTACGAGCAGTACTTC. Translation: CASILEESSYEQYF.

Concerning this clonotype: A much larger clone lies one base from this, so it may be a read error. The chain is built from TRBV6-1 and TRBJ2-7; D remains ambiguous. The ends were cut back, 7 bases at V and 7 bases at J, with 17 bases in the middle. Looked up from germline, CDR1 is MNHNS and CDR2 is SASEGT. This CDR3 has 13 amino acids. Here the CDR3 reads CASKMTSLLEQYF. CDR3 bases: TGTGCCAGCAAGATGACAAGCCTTTTGGAGCAGTACTTC.

Worth noting for this clonotype: This may stem from a read error, because a much larger clone lies one nucleotide away. J is TRBJ2-1 and V is TRBV4-2; 11 bases are a match to TRBD2. CDR3 size: 17 residues. Germline V lookup: CDR1 LGHNA, CDR2 YNFKEQ. CDR3 in amino acids: CASSPGTSGQKRNEKFF. The CDR3, as DNA: TGTGCCAGCAGCCCGGGGACTAGCGGACAAAAAAGGAATGAGAAGTTCTTC.

This clonotype appeared a single time. The junction does not match germline at one end; this may be a read error. The rearrangement joins TRBV20-1 to TRBJ2-7; D tentatively reads TRBD1 or TRBD2 (5 bases each). Germline V gene data show CDR1 as DFQATT and CDR2 as SNEGSKA (reference sequence). The CDR3 totals 13 residues. The CDR3, as DNA: TGCAGTACTAGAGGGCAGGGCGGCTACAAGCAGTACTTC. It is translated as CSTRGQGGYKQYF.

The table lists this clonotype with a few counts. A much larger clone differs by one base, so this may be a read error. Since no conserved phenylalanine or tryptophan closes the CDR3, a read error is the likely cause. The limits of the CDR3 on the DNA are not certain, so only TCRdb's listed CDR3 is given. This chain uses TRBV6-1 with TRBJ2-5; the D segment call TRBD2 is taken from the table without a DNA check. The CDR3 contains 14 residues when both ends are counted. Germline values: CDR1 MNHNS, CDR2 SASEGT. The CDR3 reads CASSGAELAGGKME.

To note about this clonotype: A read error may be the cause here, since a much bigger clone is one base away. The gene calls are TRBV6-4 and TRBJ2-3; TRBD1 matches 8 bases. CDR3 length equals 14 residues. V was clipped by 6 bases and J by 5 bases; unmatched bases: 7. Germline loops: CDR1 MRHNA, CDR2 SNTAGT. The CDR3 sequence: CASSQDREKDTQYF. CDR3 sequence (DNA): TGTGCCAGCAGCCAGGACAGGGAGAAAGATACGCAGTATTTT.

A single count supports this clonotype. This chain joins TRBV11-2 and TRBJ2-5; D not certain. This CDR3 is built from 15 residues. CDR1 SGHAT and CDR2 FQNNGV come from the germline V gene. V lost 7 bases to trimming and J lost 1 base, with 16 bases between them. This chain's CDR3 is CASTWTMTSQETQYF. As DNA, the CDR3 is TGTGCCAGCACCTGGACCATGACAAGCCAAGAGACCCAGTACTTC.

On this clonotype: Without the conserved terminal phenylalanine or tryptophan, this CDR3 likely stems from a read error. V and J are TRBV12-3 or TRBV12-4 and TRBJ1-6; D is ambiguous. The length of the CDR3 is 14 residues. V lost 5 bases, J lost 8 bases, and 13 bases lay in between. CDR3 amino acids: CASSPQHGDSPLHS. The DNA of the CDR3 is TGTGCCAGCAGTCCCCAACATGGGGATTCACCCCTCCACTCT.

This clonotype was recorded many times. The chain joins TRBV4-1 to TRBJ2-5; D gene unclear. The CDR3 length is 13 residues. Per the germline V gene, CDR1 is MGHRA and CDR2 is YSYEKL. Between the trimmed V and J ends, which lost 4 bases and 5 bases, there was a span of 11 bases. The CDR3 coding sequence is TGCGCCAGCAGCCCCCCCCTAGAGGAGACCCAGTACTTC. It specifies CASSPPLEETQYF.

This clonotype was counted a few times. The genes are TRBV5-1 and TRBJ1-5; the D gene is possibly TRBD1 (5 bases). The ends were cut back, 3 bases at V and 9 bases at J, with 10 bases in the middle. CDR1 SGHRS and CDR2 YFSETQ come from the germline V gene. CDR3 length equals 12 residues. The CDR3 nucleotides read TGCGCCAGCAGCTCCGACCAGGGGCCCCAGCATTTT. Protein product: CASSSDQGPQHF. Full variable domain (missing parts from reference TRBV5-1 and TRBJ1-5): KAGVTQTPRYLIKTRGQQVTLSCSPISGHRSVSWYQQTPGQGLQFLFEYFSETQRNKGNFPGRFSGRQFSNSRSEMNVSTLELGDSALYLCASSSDQGPQHFGDGTRLSIL.